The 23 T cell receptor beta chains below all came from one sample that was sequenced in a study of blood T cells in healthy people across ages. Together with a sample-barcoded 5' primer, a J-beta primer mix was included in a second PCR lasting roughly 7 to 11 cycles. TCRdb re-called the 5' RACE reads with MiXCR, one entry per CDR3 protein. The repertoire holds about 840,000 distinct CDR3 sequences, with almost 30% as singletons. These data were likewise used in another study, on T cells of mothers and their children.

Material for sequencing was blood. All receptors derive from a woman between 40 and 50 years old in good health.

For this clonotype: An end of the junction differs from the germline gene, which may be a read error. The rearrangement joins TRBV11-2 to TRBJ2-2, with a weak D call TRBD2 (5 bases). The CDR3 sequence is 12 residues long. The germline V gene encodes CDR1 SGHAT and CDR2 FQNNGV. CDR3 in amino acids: CASSLMIGEPFF. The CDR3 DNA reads TGTGCCAGCAGCTTAATGATCGGGGAGCCGTTTTTT.

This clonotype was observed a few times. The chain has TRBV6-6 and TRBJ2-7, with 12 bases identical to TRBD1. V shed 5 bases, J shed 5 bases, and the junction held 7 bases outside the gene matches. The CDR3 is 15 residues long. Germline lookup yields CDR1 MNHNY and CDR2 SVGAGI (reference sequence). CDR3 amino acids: CASSPPGTGGDEQYF. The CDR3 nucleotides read TGTGCCAGCAGTCCTCCCGGGACAGGGGGCGACGAGCAGTACTTC.

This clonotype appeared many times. CDR3 bases: TGTGCCAGCAGTGCCGATACAGGGAGCTCCTACAATGAGCAGTTCTTC. Its translation is CASSADTGSSYNEQFF. The V and J genes are TRBV6-1 and TRBJ2-1; D might be TRBD1 (6 bases). This CDR3 region has 16 residues. The V end was cut by 4 bases, the J end by 0 bases, with 13 bases between. From germline, CDR1 is MNHNS and CDR2 SASEGT.

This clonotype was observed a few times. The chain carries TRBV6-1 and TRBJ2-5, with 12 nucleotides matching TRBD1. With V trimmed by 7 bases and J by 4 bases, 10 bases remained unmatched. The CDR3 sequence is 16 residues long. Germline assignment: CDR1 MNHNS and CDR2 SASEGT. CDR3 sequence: CASTRWGQGAGETQYF. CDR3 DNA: TGTGCCAGCACCCGATGGGGACAGGGGGCTGGAGAGACCCAGTACTTC.

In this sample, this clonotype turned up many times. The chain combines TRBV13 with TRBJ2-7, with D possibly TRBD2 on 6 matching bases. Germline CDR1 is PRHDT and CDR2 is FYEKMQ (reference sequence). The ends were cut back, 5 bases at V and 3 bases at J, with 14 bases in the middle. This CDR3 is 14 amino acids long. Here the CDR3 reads CASSPERANYEQYF. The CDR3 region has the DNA TGTGCCAGCAGCCCCGAGCGGGCCAACTACGAGCAGTACTTC.

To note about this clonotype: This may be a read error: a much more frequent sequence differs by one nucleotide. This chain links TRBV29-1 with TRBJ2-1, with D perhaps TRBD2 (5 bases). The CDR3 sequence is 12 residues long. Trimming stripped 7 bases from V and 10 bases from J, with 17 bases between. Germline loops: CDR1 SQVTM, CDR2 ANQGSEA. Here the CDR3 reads CSGSYGNYEQFF. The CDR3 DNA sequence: TGCAGCGGCAGTTACGGGAACTACGAGCAGTTCTTC.

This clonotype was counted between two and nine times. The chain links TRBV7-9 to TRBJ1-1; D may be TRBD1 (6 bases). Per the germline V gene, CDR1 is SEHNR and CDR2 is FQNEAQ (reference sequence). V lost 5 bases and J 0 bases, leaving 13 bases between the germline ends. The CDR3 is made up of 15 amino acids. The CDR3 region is CASSPWQGLNTEAFF. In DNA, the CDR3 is TGTGCCAGCAGCCCATGGCAGGGGTTGAACACTGAAGCTTTCTTT.

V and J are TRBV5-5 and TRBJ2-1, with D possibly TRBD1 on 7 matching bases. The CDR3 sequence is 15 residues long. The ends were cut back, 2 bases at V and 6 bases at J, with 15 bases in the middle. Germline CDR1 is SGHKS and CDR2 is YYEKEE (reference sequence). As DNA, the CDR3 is TGTGCCAGCAGCTTTGCAGGGGGGTTCCCCAATGAGCAGTTCTTC. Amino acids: CASSFAGGFPNEQFF.

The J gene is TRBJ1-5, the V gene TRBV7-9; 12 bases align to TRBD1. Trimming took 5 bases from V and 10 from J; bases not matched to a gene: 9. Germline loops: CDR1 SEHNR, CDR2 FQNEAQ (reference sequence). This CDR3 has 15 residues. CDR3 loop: CASSDTGTGGQPQHF. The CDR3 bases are TGTGCCAGCAGCGACACCGGGACAGGGGGCCAACCCCAGCATTTT.

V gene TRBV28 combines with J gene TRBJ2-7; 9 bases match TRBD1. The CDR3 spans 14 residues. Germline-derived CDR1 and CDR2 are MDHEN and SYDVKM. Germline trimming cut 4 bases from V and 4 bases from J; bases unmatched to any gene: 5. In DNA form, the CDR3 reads TGTGCCAGCAGTTACGTGGGGACAGGGTACGAGCAGTACTTC. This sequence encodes CASSYVGTGYEQYF.

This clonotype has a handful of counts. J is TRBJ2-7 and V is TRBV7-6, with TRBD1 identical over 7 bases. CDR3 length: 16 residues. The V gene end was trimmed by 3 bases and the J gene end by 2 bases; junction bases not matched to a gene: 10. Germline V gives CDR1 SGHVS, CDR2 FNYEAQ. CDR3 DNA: TGTGCCAGCAGCTTCTCCGTCAGGGACAGCCCCTACGAGCAGTACTTC. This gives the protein CASSFSVRDSPYEQYF. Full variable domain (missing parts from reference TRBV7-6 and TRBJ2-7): GAGVSQSPRYKVTKRGQDVALRCDPISGHVSLYWYRQALGQGPEFLTYFNYEAQQDKSGLPNDRFSAERPEGSISTLTIQRTEQRDSAMYRCASSFSVRDSPYEQYFGPGTRLTVT.

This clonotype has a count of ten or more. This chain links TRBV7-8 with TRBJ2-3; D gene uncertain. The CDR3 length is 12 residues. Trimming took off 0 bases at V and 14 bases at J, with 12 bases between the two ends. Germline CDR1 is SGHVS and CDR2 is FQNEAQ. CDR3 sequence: CASSLARPAPYF. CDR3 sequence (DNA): TGTGCCAGCAGCTTAGCGCGCCCCGCTCCGTATTTT.

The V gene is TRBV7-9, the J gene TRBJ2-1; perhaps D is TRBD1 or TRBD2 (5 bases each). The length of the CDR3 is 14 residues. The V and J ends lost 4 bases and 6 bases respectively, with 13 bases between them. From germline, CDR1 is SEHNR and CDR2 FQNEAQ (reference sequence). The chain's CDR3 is CASSSSLGTNEQFF. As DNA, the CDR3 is TGTGCCAGCAGCTCCTCCCTGGGGACCAATGAGCAGTTCTTC.

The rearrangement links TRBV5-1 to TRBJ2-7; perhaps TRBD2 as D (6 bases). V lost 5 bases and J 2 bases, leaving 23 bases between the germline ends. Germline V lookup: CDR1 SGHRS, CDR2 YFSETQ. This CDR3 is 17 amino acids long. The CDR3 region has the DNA TGCGCCAGCAGGAACGGGACTGACCAAACCTTTACCTACGAGCAGTACTTC. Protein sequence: CASRNGTDQTFTYEQYF.

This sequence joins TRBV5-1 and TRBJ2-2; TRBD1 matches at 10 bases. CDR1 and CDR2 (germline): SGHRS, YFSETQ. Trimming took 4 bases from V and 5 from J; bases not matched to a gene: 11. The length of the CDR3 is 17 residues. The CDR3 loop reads CASSLEVGTGVTGELFF. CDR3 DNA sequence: TGCGCCAGCAGCCTGGAAGTCGGGACAGGGGTTACCGGGGAGCTGTTTTTT.

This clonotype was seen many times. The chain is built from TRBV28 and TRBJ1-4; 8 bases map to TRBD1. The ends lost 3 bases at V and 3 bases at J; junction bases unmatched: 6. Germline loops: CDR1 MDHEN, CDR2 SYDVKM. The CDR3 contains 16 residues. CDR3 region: CASSFGQGASNEKLFF. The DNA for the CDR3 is TGTGCCAGCAGTTTCGGGCAGGGGGCCTCTAATGAAAAACTGTTTTTT.

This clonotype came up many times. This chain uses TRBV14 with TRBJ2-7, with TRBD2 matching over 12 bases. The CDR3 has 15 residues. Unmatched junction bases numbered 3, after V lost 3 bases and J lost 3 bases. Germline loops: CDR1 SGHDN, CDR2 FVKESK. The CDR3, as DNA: TGTGCCAGCAGCCAGCGGACTAGCGGGGTCTACGAGCAGTACTTC. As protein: CASSQRTSGVYEQYF.

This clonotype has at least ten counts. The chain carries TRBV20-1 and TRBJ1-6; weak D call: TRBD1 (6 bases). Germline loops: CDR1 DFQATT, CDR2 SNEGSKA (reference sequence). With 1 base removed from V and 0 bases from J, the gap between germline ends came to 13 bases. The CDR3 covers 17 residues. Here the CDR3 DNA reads TGCAGTGCTAGAGCTGGGGGCGCGAGCTCCTATAATTCACCCCTCCACTTT. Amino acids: CSARAGGASSYNSPLHF.

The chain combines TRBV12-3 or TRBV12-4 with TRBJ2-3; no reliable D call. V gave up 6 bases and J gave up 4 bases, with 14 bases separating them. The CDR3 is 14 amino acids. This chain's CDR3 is CASSSTVSADTQYF. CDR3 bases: TGTGCCAGCAGCAGCACAGTCTCCGCAGATACGCAGTATTTT.

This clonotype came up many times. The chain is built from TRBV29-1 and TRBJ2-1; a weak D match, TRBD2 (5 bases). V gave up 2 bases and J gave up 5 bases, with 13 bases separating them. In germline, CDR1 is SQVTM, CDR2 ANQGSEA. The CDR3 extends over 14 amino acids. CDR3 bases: TGCAGCGTTGAAAGTATAATCGGGAACAATGAGCAGTTCTTC. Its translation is CSVESIIGNNEQFF.

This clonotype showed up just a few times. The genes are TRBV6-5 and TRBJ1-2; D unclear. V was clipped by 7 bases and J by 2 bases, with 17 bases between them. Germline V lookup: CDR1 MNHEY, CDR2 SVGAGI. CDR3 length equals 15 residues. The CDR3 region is CASKSTATGNYGYTF. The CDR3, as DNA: TGTGCCAGCAAAAGTACAGCTACGGGGAACTATGGCTACACCTTC.

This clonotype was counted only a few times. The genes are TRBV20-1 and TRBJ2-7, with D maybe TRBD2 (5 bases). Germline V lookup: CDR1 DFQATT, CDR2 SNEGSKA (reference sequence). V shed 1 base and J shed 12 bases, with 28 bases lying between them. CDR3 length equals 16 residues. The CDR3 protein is CSARVLQITAALVRYF. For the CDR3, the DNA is TGCAGTGCTAGAGTCCTGCAGATAACAGCGGCTTTGGTGCGGTACTTC.

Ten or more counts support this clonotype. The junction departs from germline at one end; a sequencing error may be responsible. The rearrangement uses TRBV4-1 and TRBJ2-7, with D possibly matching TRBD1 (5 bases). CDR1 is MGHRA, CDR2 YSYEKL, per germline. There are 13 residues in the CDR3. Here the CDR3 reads CASSLGQHYGQYF. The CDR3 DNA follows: TGCGCCAGCAGCCTAGGACAACACTACGGGCAGTACTTC.